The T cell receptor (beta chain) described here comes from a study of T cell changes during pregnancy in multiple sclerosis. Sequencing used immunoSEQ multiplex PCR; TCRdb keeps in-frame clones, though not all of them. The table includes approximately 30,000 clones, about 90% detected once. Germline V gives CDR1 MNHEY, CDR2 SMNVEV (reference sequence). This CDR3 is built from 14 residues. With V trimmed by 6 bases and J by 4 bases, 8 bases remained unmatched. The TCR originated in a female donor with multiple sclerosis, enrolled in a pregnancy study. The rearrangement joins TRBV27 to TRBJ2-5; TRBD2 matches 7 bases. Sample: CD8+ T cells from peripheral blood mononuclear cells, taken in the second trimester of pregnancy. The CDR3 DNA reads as TGTGCCAGCAGCGCCACGTGGGGGGGAGAGACCCAGTACTTC. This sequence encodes CASSATWGGETQYF.